These T cell receptor beta chains were read from a single sample in a study of T cell changes during pregnancy in multiple sclerosis. Only in-frame clones appear in the TCRdb table, and some are missing; sequencing was by immunoSEQ multiplex PCR. The repertoire holds about 97,000 clones, with 91% as singletons. The material sequenced was peripheral blood, taken in the second trimester of pregnancy. These receptors came from a female donor with multiple sclerosis, enrolled in a pregnancy study. Each CDR3 is given with its conserved first and last residue. D genes are given only for firm matches. Only some rows state a clone size, as once, few, many or a class for expanded clones.

v_gene	d_gene	len	j_gene	abundance	CDR3nt	CDR3aa
TRBV19	-	14	TRBJ2-1	-	TGTGCCAGTAGTATAGGTAGCAGGGAATTGTTGCAGTTCTTC	CASSIGSRELLQFF
TRBV2	TRBD1	16	TRBJ1-5	-	TGTGCCAGCAGCGCTTCGACAGGGGGCCGCAATCAGCCCCAGCATTTT	CASSASTGGRNQPQHF
TRBV18	-	13	TRBJ2-1	-	TGTGCCAGCTCACCGGGTGGGCTCGGTGAGCAGTTCTTC	CASSPGGLGEQFF
TRBV9	TRBD2	14	TRBJ2-7	-	TGTGCCAGCAGCGTAGCGGCGGGAGTAGTCGAGCAGTACTTC	CASSVAAGVVEQYF
TRBV29-1	TRBD1	14	TRBJ1-1	-	TGCAGCGTTGGACAGGGGGCCATGAACACTGAAGCTTTCTTT	CSVGQGAMNTEAFF
TRBV2	-	15	TRBJ1-5	few	TGTGCCAGCAGTTTACACGGGGGAATGGGCCAGCCCCAGCATTTT	CASSLHGGMGQPQHF
TRBV19	TRBD1	14	TRBJ2-7	once	TGTGCCAGTAGTTCCCGGGACAGGGTCCACGAGCAGTACTTC	CASSSRDRVHEQYF
TRBV15	TRBD1	16	TRBJ2-7	-	TGTGCCACCAGCAGAGATTACTTCGGACAGGCCCACGAGCAGTACTTC	CATSRDYFGQAHEQYF
TRBV2	-	11	TRBJ2-1	-	TGTGCCAGCAGTGTGGCGGGTGAGCAGTTCTTC	CASSVAGEQFF
TRBV5-1	-	15	TRBJ2-7	-	TGCGCCAGCAGCCCCAACTTAGCCTTAACTTACGAGCAGTACTTC	CASSPNLALTYEQYF
TRBV2	TRBD1	15	TRBJ1-5	-	TGTGCCAGCAGTGAGCAGGGGGGAGGCAATCAGCCCCAGCATTTT	CASSEQGGGNQPQHF
TRBV10-3	TRBD2	14	TRBJ2-7	-	TGTGCCATCAGCGGGACTAGCGGAGAAGCCGAGCAGTACTTC	CAISGTSGEAEQYF
TRBV7-9	TRBD1	17	TRBJ2-2	-	TGTGCCAGCAGCCGCAGCCTGGGACAGGGTGCCACCGGGGAGCTGTTTTTT	CASSRSLGQGATGELFF